This TCR beta chain was recovered during a study of CD8 T cells in Susac syndrome. Across the study: Patients with Susac syndrome were, at the time of blood collection, therapy-naive, maintained on corticosteroids, or maintained on intravenous immunoglobulin alone.

Note on this clonotype: Its antigen is not known.

Notes on the study in general: In total CD8+ repertoires, 15 to 20 Susac-specific public clones were found, and four or five in CD8+ TEMRA repertoires. The study recognized that the number of individuals in its TCR sequencing and HLA analysis was relatively small.

Random-hexamer reverse transcription was applied to roughly 0.5 to 1 ug RNA. It was immunoSEQ multiplex PCR that amplified TCR beta CDR3 across 54 Vbeta and 13 Jbeta. From the immunoSEQ multiplex PCR reads, TCRdb called clonotypes with MiXCR, one entry per CDR3 protein. The repertoire holds 100,000 to 150,000 distinct CDR3 sequences, with around 96% as singletons. The germline V gene encodes CDR1 MNHEY and CDR2 SVGAGI. V lost 0 bases and J lost 8; bases outside the gene matches: 9. The CDR3 runs to 16 residues. This receptor was identified in a human donor with Susac syndrome. The chain recombines TRBV6-5 with TRBJ2-1, with 8 bases matching TRBD2. The sample comprised CD8+ T cells from PBMCs. The CDR3 loop is CASSYSPFSGTDEQFF. CDR3 bases: TGTGCCAGCAGTTACTCCCCTTTTAGCGGGACGGATGAGCAGTTCTTC.